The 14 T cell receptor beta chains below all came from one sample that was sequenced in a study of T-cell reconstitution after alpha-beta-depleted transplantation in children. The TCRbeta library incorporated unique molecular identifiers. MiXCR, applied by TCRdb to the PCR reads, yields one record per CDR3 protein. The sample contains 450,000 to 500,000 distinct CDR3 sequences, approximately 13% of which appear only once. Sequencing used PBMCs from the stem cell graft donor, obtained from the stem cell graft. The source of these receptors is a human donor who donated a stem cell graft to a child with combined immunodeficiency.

CDR3 loop: CSAYRTTDTQYF. The CDR3 DNA reads as TGCAGTGCTTACAGGACCACAGATACGCAGTATTTT. The genes are TRBV20-1 and TRBJ2-3, with TRBD1 as a possible D gene (5 bases). Trimming left V 5 bases short and J 2 bases short, with 8 bases between. There are 12 residues in the CDR3. Per germline, CDR1 DFQATT and CDR2 SNEGSKA (reference sequence).

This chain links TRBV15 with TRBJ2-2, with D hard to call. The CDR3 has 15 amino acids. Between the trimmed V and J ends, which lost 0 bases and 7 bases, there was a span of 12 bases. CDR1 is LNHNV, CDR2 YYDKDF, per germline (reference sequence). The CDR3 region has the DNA TGTGCCACCAGCAGAGAATGGCCTTCGGTCGGGGAGCTGTTTTTT. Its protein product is CATSREWPSVGELFF.

The CDR3 here is CSARDGHAKDSGNTIYF. The CDR3 region has the DNA TGCAGTGCTAGAGATGGACACGCCAAGGACTCTGGAAACACCATATATTTT. The chain employs TRBV20-1 and TRBJ1-3; D is perhaps TRBD1 (5 bases). Germline CDR1 DFQATT, CDR2 SNEGSKA (reference sequence). This CDR3 is built from 17 residues. Trimming shortened V by 0 bases and J by 0 bases, and 15 bases separated the two germline ends.

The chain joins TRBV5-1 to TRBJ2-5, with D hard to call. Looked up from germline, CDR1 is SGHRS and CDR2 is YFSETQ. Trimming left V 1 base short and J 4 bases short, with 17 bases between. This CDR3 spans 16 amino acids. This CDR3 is CASSLPYQTWGETQYF. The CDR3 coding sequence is TGCGCCAGCAGCTTGCCTTACCAAACGTGGGGAGAGACCCAGTACTTC. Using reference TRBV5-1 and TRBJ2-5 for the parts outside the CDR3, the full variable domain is KAGVTQTPRYLIKTRGQQVTLSCSPISGHRSVSWYQQTPGQGLQFLFEYFSETQRNKGNFPGRFSGRQFSNSRSEMNVSTLELGDSALYLCASSLPYQTWGETQYFGPGTRLLVL.

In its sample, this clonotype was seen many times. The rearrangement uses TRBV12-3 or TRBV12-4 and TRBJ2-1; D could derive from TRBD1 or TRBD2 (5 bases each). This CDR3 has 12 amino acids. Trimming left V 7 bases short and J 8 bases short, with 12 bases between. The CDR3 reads CASKGSGHEQFF. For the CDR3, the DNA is TGTGCCAGCAAGGGGTCGGGGCATGAGCAGTTCTTC.

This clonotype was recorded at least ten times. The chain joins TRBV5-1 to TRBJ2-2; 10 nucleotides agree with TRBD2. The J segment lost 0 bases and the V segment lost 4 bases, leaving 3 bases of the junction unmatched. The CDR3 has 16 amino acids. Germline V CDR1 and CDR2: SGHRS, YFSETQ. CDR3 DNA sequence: TGCGCCAGCAGCGGGACTAGCGCCTCGAACACCGGGGAGCTGTTTTTT. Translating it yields CASSGTSASNTGELFF.

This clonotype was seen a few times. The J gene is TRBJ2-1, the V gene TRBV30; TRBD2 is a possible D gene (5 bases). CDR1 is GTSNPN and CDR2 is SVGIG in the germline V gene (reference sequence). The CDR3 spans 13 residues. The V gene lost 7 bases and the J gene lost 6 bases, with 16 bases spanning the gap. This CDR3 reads CASQLQLGNEQFF. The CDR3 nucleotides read TGTGCCTCCCAATTACAACTAGGCAATGAGCAGTTCTTC.

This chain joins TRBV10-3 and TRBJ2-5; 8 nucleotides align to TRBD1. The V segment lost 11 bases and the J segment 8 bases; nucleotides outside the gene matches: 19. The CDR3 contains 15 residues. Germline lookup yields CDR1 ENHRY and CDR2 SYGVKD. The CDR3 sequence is CAPGGVIQGAFTQYF. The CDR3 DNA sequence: TGTGCCCCCGGCGGGGTGATTCAGGGGGCCTTTACCCAGTACTTC.

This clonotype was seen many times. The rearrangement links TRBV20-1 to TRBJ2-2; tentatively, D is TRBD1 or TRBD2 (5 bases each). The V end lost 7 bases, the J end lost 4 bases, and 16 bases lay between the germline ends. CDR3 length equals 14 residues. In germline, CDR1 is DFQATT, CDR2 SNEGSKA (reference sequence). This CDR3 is CSGQRGRATGELFF. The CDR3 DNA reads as TGCAGTGGACAGAGAGGGCGAGCCACCGGGGAGCTGTTTTTT.

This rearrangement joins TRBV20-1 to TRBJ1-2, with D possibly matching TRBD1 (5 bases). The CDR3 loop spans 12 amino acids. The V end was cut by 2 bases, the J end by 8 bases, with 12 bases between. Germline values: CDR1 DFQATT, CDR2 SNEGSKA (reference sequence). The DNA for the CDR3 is TGCAGTGCTAGAACAGGCTCGGGCGGCTACACCTTC. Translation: CSARTGSGGYTF.

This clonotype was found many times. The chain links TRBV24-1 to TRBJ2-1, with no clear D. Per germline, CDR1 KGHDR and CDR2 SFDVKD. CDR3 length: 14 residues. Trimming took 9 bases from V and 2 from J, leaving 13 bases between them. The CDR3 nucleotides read TGTGCCACCGGACCAGGACCCACCTACAATGAGCAGTTCTTC. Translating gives CATGPGPTYNEQFF.

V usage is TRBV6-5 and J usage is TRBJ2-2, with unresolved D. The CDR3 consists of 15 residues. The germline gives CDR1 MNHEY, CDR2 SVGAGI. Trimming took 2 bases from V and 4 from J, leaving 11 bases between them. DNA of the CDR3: TGTGCCAGCAGTTACGTTAACTTATTCACCGGGGAGCTGTTTTTT. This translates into CASSYVNLFTGELFF.

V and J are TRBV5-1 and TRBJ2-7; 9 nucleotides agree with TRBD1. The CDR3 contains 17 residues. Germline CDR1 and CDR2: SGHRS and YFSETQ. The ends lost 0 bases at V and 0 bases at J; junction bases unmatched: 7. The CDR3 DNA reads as TGCGCCAGCAGCTTGGGAGGACAGGGGTTCAGCTCCTACGAGCAGTACTTC. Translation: CASSLGGQGFSSYEQYF.

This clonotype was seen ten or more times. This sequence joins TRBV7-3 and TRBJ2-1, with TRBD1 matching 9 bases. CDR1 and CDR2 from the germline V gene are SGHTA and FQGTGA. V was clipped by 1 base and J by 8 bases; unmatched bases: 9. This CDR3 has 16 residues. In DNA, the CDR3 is TGTGCCAGCAGCTTAATTAGCAGGGGACAGGGCGATGAGCAGTTCTTC. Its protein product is CASSLISRGQGDEQFF.